These 6 T cell receptor beta chains were all obtained from the same sample, sequenced in a study of cytomegalovirus exposure and HLA in healthy donors. PCR primers comprised 60 Vbeta and 13 Jbeta primers. Profiled with immunoSEQ multiplex PCR; TCRdb holds only in-frame clones, not every one. The table shows roughly 120,000 clones, with roughly two thirds occurring only once. Sequenced material: PBMCs. The receptors shown here come from a man aged 25 to 45 in good health and CMV-seropositive.

The chain joins TRBV27 to TRBJ2-7; 9 nucleotides line up with TRBD1. The CDR3 runs to 14 residues. Germline V gene lookup returns CDR1 MNHEY and CDR2 SMNVEV (reference sequence). The trim removed 5 bases at V and 3 bases at J, leaving 5 bases unmatched. CDR3 loop: CASSRSTGGYEQYF. CDR3 nucleotide sequence: TGTGCCAGCAGTCGCTCGACAGGGGGCTACGAGCAGTACTTC.

The chain uses TRBV27 and TRBJ2-7, with 7 bases matching TRBD1. V gave up 4 bases and J gave up 6 bases; unmatched junction bases: 6. CDR1 and CDR2 (germline): MNHEY, SMNVEV (reference sequence). CDR3 size: 13 residues. The CDR3 region is CASSSQTGIEQYF. The CDR3 DNA is TGTGCCAGCAGTTCCCAGACAGGGATCGAGCAGTACTTC.

This clone was observed a few times. The chain carries TRBV4-3 and TRBJ1-4; TRBD1 matches at 7 bases. CDR3 length equals 18 residues. V shed 1 base and J 8 bases; nucleotides not matched to a gene: 16. Germline V lookup: CDR1 LGHNA, CDR2 YSLEER. In DNA, the CDR3 is TGCGCCAGCAGCCAAGCAGATGTCAAAAGGACAGGTTGGGAAAAACTGTTTTTT. This encodes CASSQADVKRTGWEKLFF.

The rearrangement joins TRBV28 to TRBJ2-1; 13 bases are shared with TRBD2. The CDR3 covers 16 residues. Germline V lookup: CDR1 MDHEN, CDR2 SYDVKM. Unmatched junction bases numbered 8, after V lost 6 bases and J lost 6 bases. The CDR3 DNA reads as TGTGCCAGCAGCCGGACTAGCGGGAGTTTTTTCAATGAGCAGTTCTTC. Translated, it gives CASSRTSGSFFNEQFF.

This clone came up a few times. V and J are TRBV5-4 and TRBJ2-5; D is perhaps TRBD1 (6 bases). Germline V CDR1 and CDR2: SGHNT, YYREEE (reference sequence). The length of the CDR3 is 16 residues. The ends were cut back, 2 bases at V and 5 bases at J, with 19 bases in the middle. The CDR3 sequence is CASSFGRGTPWETQYF. In DNA form, the CDR3 reads TGTGCCAGCAGCTTTGGCAGGGGAACCCCGTGGGAGACCCAGTACTTC.

The chain employs TRBV5-1 and TRBJ1-6; 12 nucleotides match TRBD1. In germline, CDR1 is SGHRS, CDR2 YFSETQ. V was pared by 4 bases and J by 10 bases, with 12 bases of the junction left unmatched. The CDR3 spans 17 residues. CDR3 in amino acids: CASSGAGQGAGVSPLHF. DNA for the CDR3: TGCGCCAGCAGCGGCGCGGGACAGGGGGCGGGCGTCTCACCCCTCCACTTT.